The following is a TCR beta chain sequence with its context. This record comes from a study of shared clonotypes between healthy human individuals. The authors divided CD4+ cells into CD45RA+ naive and CD45RA-negative memory subsets. TCRdb's table, derived via immunoSEQ multiplex PCR, lists solely in-frame clones and lacks some. The profile covers some 900,000 clones, with around three quarters appearing a single time and around 1.5% taken by the ten largest. Trimming cost V 2 bases and J 5 bases; bases outside gene matches: 8. The CDR3 extends over 15 amino acids. Germline loops: CDR1 SGHNT, CDR2 YYREEE (reference sequence).

The source of this sequence is a man between 18 and 35 years old in good health. Source material: memory CD4+ T cells sorted from blood. Sample subset: CD45RA-negative fraction. This chain joins TRBV5-4 and TRBJ2-5; 8 bases are shared with TRBD2. The CDR3 DNA reads as TGTGCCAGCAGCTTAGGTCGATCGGGAGGGGAGACCCAGTACTTC. It codes for CASSLGRSGGETQYF. The whole variable domain, filled in from reference TRBV5-4 and TRBJ2-5, reads ETGVTQSPTHLIKTRGQQVTLRCSSQSGHNTVSWYQQALGQGPQFIFQYYREEENGRGNFPPRFSGLQFPNYSSELNVNALELDDSALYLCASSLGRSGGETQYFGPGTRLLVL.